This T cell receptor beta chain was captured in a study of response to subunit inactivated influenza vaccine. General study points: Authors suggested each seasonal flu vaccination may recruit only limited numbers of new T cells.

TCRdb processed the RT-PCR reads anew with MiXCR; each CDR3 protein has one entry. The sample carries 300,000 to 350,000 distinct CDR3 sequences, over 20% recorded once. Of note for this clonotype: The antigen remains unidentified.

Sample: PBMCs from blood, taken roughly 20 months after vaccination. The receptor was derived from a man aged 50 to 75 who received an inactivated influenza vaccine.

CDR3 nucleotide sequence: TGTGCCAGCGCTCCGACAGGGCTAGCCAAAAACATTCAGTACTTC. Its translation: CASAPTGLAKNIQYF. The chain uses TRBV28 and TRBJ2-4, with 7 positions matching TRBD1. V lost 8 bases and J lost 0; bases outside the gene matches: 7. The germline V gene encodes CDR1 MDHEN and CDR2 SYDVKM. This CDR3 has 15 residues.